Below are 29 T cell receptor beta chains sequenced from a single sample in a study of CXCR3-negative and CXCR3-positive naive CD8 T cells. All TRB cDNA libraries came from 5' RACE performed with UMI labels. TCRdb re-analyzed the 5' RACE reads; it lists each CDR3 protein once, without DNA. The table counts about 48,000 distinct CDR3 sequences; over 12% lies in the top ten. Material for sequencing was memory CD8+ T cells from blood. Every receptor here comes from a human donor in good health. Some clones in this sample may be carry-over from other donors' samples.

The rearrangement uses TRBV7-9 and TRBJ2-3; the TRBD1 assignment by TCRdb is unverifiable without DNA. CDR1 and CDR2 (germline): SEHNR, FQNEAQ (reference sequence). The CDR3 loop spans 15 amino acids. This chain's CDR3 is CASSLVGIGADTQYF.

The genes are TRBV27 and TRBJ1-1. CDR1 MNHEY and CDR2 SMNVEV come from the germline V gene (reference sequence). The CDR3 runs 12 residues. CDR3 protein: CASMKGPSTAFF.

This rearrangement joins TRBV6-5 to TRBJ2-7; there is no DNA to check the TCRdb D call of TRBD2. The CDR3 is 14 residues long. The germline CDR1 and CDR2 sequences are MNHEY and SVGAGI. The CDR3 region is CASSPNAGRGEQYF.

The CDR3 region is CSVETQGNYGYTF. This chain connects TRBV29-1 to TRBJ1-2; checking the TCRdb D call of TRBD1 is not possible without DNA. The germline CDR1 and CDR2 sequences are SQVTM and ANQGSEA. This CDR3 has 13 residues.

This chain connects TRBV4-1 to TRBJ2-5. The germline gives CDR1 MGHRA, CDR2 YSYEKL. The length of the CDR3 is 14 residues. CDR3 in amino acids: CASSQASNQETQYF.

V is TRBV7-9 and J is TRBJ1-2; the D gene TCRdb calls, TRBD1, cannot be checked with no DNA. The CDR3 is made up of 14 amino acids. Germline CDR1 SEHNR, CDR2 FQNEAQ (reference sequence). CDR3 sequence reads: CASSPEGAYYGYTF.

V and J are TRBV15 and TRBJ2-1. The CDR3 runs to 17 residues. Germline V gives CDR1 LNHNV, CDR2 YYDKDF (reference sequence). The CDR3 region is CATSRDRGIGSYNEQFF.

The chain is built from TRBV20-1 and TRBJ2-3; TCRdb outputs TRBD1, but without DNA this stays unchecked. CDR3 length: 16 amino acids. CDR1 DFQATT and CDR2 SNEGSKA come from the germline V gene (reference sequence). The CDR3 loop is CSAPTRAGGLGDTQYF.

The chain links TRBV19 to TRBJ1-1. The CDR3 sequence is 15 residues long. Germline values: CDR1 LNHDA, CDR2 SQIVND (reference sequence). The CDR3 protein is CASSTGALIFAEAFF.

V is TRBV7-7 and J is TRBJ2-5; TCRdb reports TRBD1, a call that lacks DNA to check it against. Germline CDR1 reads SSHAT; CDR2 reads FNYEAQ (reference sequence). CDR3 length equals 15 residues. The CDR3 is CASSSTPVGTETQYF.

The V and J genes are TRBV4-1 and TRBJ2-7; no DNA is available, so the TRBD1 call from TCRdb remains unchecked. The CDR3 spans 14 residues. Per germline, CDR1 MGHRA and CDR2 YSYEKL. The CDR3 region is CASSVDRGLDEQYF.

The chain carries TRBV4-2 and TRBJ1-2; TCRdb returns TRBD1, unconfirmable since there is no DNA. The length of the CDR3 is 14 residues. CDR1 is LGHNA, CDR2 YNFKEQ, per germline. The CDR3 loop is CASSQVISGIGYTF.

The chain uses TRBV29-1 and TRBJ2-7; as DNA is missing, the TRBD1 call by TCRdb cannot be tested. This CDR3 is built from 14 residues. Germline CDR1 SQVTM, CDR2 ANQGSEA. The CDR3 loop reads CSVVGLGHGYEQYF.

The gene calls are TRBV4-3 and TRBJ1-5. CDR3 length: 15 residues. Germline V CDR1 and CDR2: LGHNA, YSLEER. CDR3 protein: CASSQDSGGNQPQHF.

V gene TRBV20-1 combines with J gene TRBJ2-7; the D gene TCRdb calls, TRBD1, cannot be checked with no DNA. The CDR3 runs to 11 residues. Germline V CDR1 and CDR2: DFQATT, SNEGSKA (reference sequence). CDR3 sequence: CSARGLDEQCF.

The V call is TRBV25-1, the J call TRBJ2-2. The CDR3 covers 12 residues. Germline lookup yields CDR1 MGHDK and CDR2 SYGVNS. The CDR3 sequence is CASSGRREELFF.

This chain links TRBV29-1 with TRBJ2-1; the TRBD2 assignment by TCRdb is unverifiable without DNA. The CDR3 spans 17 residues. CDR1 and CDR2 from the germline V gene are SQVTM and ANQGSEA. Here the CDR3 reads CSVPGIRAGGLYNEQFF.

The gene calls are TRBV25-1 and TRBJ2-6; without DNA, the TCRdb call of TRBD1 cannot be checked. CDR1 is MGHDK and CDR2 is SYGVNS in the germline V gene. The CDR3 is 18 residues long. The CDR3 spells CASSERAGEPSGANVLTF.

The chain couples TRBV4-1 to TRBJ2-7; no DNA is available, so the TRBD2 call from TCRdb remains unchecked. The CDR3 spans 14 residues. In germline, CDR1 is MGHRA, CDR2 YSYEKL. CDR3 sequence: CASSYSGGAEMQYF.

CDR3 residues: CSVVPHSGANVLTF. The chain has TRBV29-1 and TRBJ2-6. Germline V CDR1 and CDR2: SQVTM, ANQGSEA. CDR3 length: 14 residues.

The chain is built from TRBV5-1 and TRBJ2-3; as DNA is missing, the TRBD1 call by TCRdb cannot be tested. Germline lookup yields CDR1 SGHRS and CDR2 YFSETQ. The CDR3 totals 16 residues. The CDR3: CASSSPGPQTADTQYF.

The chain is built from TRBV7-9 and TRBJ2-1; TCRdb names TRBD1, which stays unverified in the absence of DNA. This CDR3 comprises 17 residues. Germline values: CDR1 SEHNR, CDR2 FQNEAQ (reference sequence). The CDR3 spells CASSSNRESTYKDEQFF.

The chain is built from TRBV28 and TRBJ1-5. This CDR3 has 15 amino acids. Germline-derived CDR1 and CDR2 are MDHEN and SYDVKM. CDR3 amino acids: CASSDTKAGNQPQHF.

The genes are TRBV9 and TRBJ2-7; TCRdb proposes TRBD1, but this gene call is untestable without DNA. CDR1 and CDR2 from the germline V gene are SGDLS and YYNGEE. The CDR3 extends over 14 amino acids. The CDR3 reads CASSPPDRDYEQYF.

The chain employs TRBV11-2 and TRBJ2-4; TCRdb lists TRBD1, though no DNA is available to test this call. From germline, CDR1 is SGHAT and CDR2 FQNNGV. The CDR3 has 18 amino acids. The CDR3 region is CASSSFMSDDSTKNIQYF.

The chain is built from TRBV29-1 and TRBJ2-3; TCRdb indicates TRBD1, and absent DNA this call remains unverified. Looked up from germline, CDR1 is SQVTM and CDR2 is ANQGSEA. This CDR3 is 15 amino acids long. The CDR3 here is CSVPLPTGEGDTQYF.

The CDR3 is CSVEQGGSYEQYF. This chain connects TRBV29-1 to TRBJ2-7. The germline gives CDR1 SQVTM, CDR2 ANQGSEA. This CDR3 spans 13 amino acids.

The chain combines TRBV28 with TRBJ2-3. Germline CDR1 reads MDHEN; CDR2 reads SYDVKM. This CDR3 spans 14 amino acids. Here the CDR3 reads CASSLKLSTDTQYF.

CDR3 protein: CASSQERLAYEQYF. V usage is TRBV4-1 and J usage is TRBJ2-7; TCRdb outputs TRBD2, but without DNA this stays unchecked. The CDR3 extends over 14 amino acids. Germline V CDR1 and CDR2: MGHRA, YSYEKL.